These T cell receptor beta chains were read from a single sample in a study of Graves' ophthalmopathy and Graves' hyperthyroidism. In TCRdb, the multiplex PCR reads were re-called with MiXCR into one record per CDR3 protein. The sample lists hundreds of thousands of distinct CDR3 sequences; 40% to 50% were seen once. The sample comprised peripheral blood. The receptors were gathered from an adult man with Graves' ophthalmopathy. Each CDR3 is given with its conserved first and last residue. Fields, in order: V gene, J gene, CDR3 length, D gene, clone size, CDR3 protein, CDR3 DNA. A D gene is named only where the DNA matches it firmly. Clone size is not always given. Where it is, it says once, few, many or a class for expanded clones.

V gene: TRBV29-1; J gene: TRBJ2-5; CDR3 length: 14; D gene: TRBD1; clone size: .; CDR3 protein: CSVVWTGDQETQYF; CDR3 DNA: TGCAGCGTCGTATGGACAGGGGATCAAGAGACCCAGTACTTC
V gene: TRBV9; J gene: TRBJ2-7; CDR3 length: 15; D gene: .; clone size: once; CDR3 protein: CASSVEPAVGYEQYF; CDR3 DNA: TGTGCCAGCAGCGTAGAGCCCGCCGTCGGCTACGAGCAGTACTTC
V gene: TRBV29-1; J gene: TRBJ2-7; CDR3 length: 13; D gene: TRBD1; clone size: many; CDR3 protein: CSVEDRGSHEQYF; CDR3 DNA: TGCAGCGTGGAAGACAGGGGTTCCCACGAGCAGTACTTC
V gene: TRBV11-1; J gene: TRBJ1-2; CDR3 length: 17; D gene: .; clone size: once; CDR3 protein: CASSLFGPGDSNYGYTF; CDR3 DNA: TGTGCCAGCAGCTTATTTGGCCCCGGGGATTCTAACTATGGCTACACCTTC
V gene: TRBV9; J gene: TRBJ2-7; CDR3 length: 15; D gene: TRBD2; clone size: few; CDR3 protein: CASSGGLAEAYEQYF; CDR3 DNA: TGTGCCAGCAGCGGGGGACTAGCGGAGGCCTACGAGCAGTACTTC
V gene: TRBV5-6; J gene: TRBJ2-1; CDR3 length: 14; D gene: .; clone size: .; CDR3 protein: CASSPRRSGNEQFF; CDR3 DNA: TGTGCCAGCAGCCCGAGGCGGTCGGGGAATGAGCAGTTCTTC
V gene: TRBV20-1; J gene: TRBJ1-1; CDR3 length: 12; D gene: .; clone size: few; CDR3 protein: CSAQRVDTEAFF; CDR3 DNA: TGCAGTGCTCAAAGGGTAGACACTGAAGCTTTCTTT
V gene: TRBV10-3; J gene: TRBJ2-1; CDR3 length: 11; D gene: .; clone size: few; CDR3 protein: CASGFDSEQFF; CDR3 DNA: TGTGCCAGCGGGTTCGACAGCGAGCAGTTCTTC
V gene: TRBV24-1; J gene: TRBJ1-5; CDR3 length: 15; D gene: .; clone size: .; CDR3 protein: CATSENTGPGQPQDF; CDR3 DNA: TGTGCCACCAGTGAAAATACAGGGCCCGGACAGCCCCAGGATTTT
V gene: TRBV6-2/TRBV6-3; J gene: TRBJ1-5; CDR3 length: 19; D gene: .; clone size: .; CDR3 protein: CASSTTKGHRGIGNQPQHF; CDR3 DNA: TGTGCCAGCAGTACTACTAAAGGACATCGTGGGATCGGCAATCAGCCCCAGCATTTT
V gene: TRBV29-1; J gene: TRBJ2-7; CDR3 length: 11; D gene: .; clone size: many; CDR3 protein: CSVESGYEQYF; CDR3 DNA: TGCAGCGTTGAATCCGGCTATGAGCAGTACTTC
V gene: TRBV10-3; J gene: TRBJ2-5; CDR3 length: 14; D gene: .; clone size: few; CDR3 protein: CAISEARAVETQYF; CDR3 DNA: TGTGCCATCAGTGAGGCCAGGGCGGTGGAGACCCAGTACTTC
V gene: TRBV7-2; J gene: TRBJ2-7; CDR3 length: 15; D gene: .; clone size: many; CDR3 protein: CASSPHGRNIYEQYF; CDR3 DNA: TGTGCCAGCAGCCCCCACGGACGGAACATCTACGAGCAGTACTTC
V gene: TRBV9; J gene: TRBJ2-5; CDR3 length: 14; D gene: .; clone size: .; CDR3 protein: CASSVEGSQETQYF; CDR3 DNA: TGTGCCAGCAGCGTAGAGGGGAGCCAAGAGACCCAGTACTTC
V gene: TRBV7-9; J gene: TRBJ2-6; CDR3 length: 16; D gene: TRBD2; clone size: .; CDR3 protein: CASSPKAGTGANVLTF; CDR3 DNA: TGTGCCAGCAGCCCAAAAGCGGGGACTGGGGCCAACGTCCTGACTTTC
V gene: TRBV9; J gene: TRBJ2-5; CDR3 length: 16; D gene: TRBD2; clone size: .; CDR3 protein: CASSAGSGSSRETQYF; CDR3 DNA: TGTGCCAGCAGCGCGGGAAGCGGGAGCTCACGGGAGACCCAGTACTTC
V gene: TRBV10-1; J gene: TRBJ1-1; CDR3 length: 14; D gene: .; clone size: .; CDR3 protein: CASSESIGNTEAFF; CDR3 DNA: TGCGCCAGCAGTGAGTCGATCGGGAACACTGAAGCTTTCTTT
V gene: TRBV10-3; J gene: TRBJ1-5; CDR3 length: 16; D gene: .; clone size: .; CDR3 protein: CAISEEGGGSGQPQHF; CDR3 DNA: TGTGCCATCAGTGAGGAGGGAGGAGGATCAGGTCAGCCCCAGCATTTT
V gene: TRBV9; J gene: TRBJ1-6; CDR3 length: 13; D gene: .; clone size: .; CDR3 protein: CASSFGLNSPLHF; CDR3 DNA: TGTGCCAGCAGTTTTGGTCTTAATTCACCCCTCCACTTT
V gene: TRBV12-3/TRBV12-4; J gene: TRBJ2-7; CDR3 length: 12; D gene: .; clone size: few; CDR3 protein: CASSFEPYEQYF; CDR3 DNA: TGTGCCAGCAGTTTCGAACCCTACGAGCAGTACTTC
V gene: TRBV29-1; J gene: TRBJ2-7; CDR3 length: 14; D gene: TRBD2; clone size: .; CDR3 protein: CSVEERGGSYEQYF; CDR3 DNA: TGCAGCGTTGAGGAACGGGGGGGCTCCTACGAGCAGTACTTC
V gene: TRBV20-1; J gene: TRBJ1-1; CDR3 length: 12; D gene: .; clone size: many; CDR3 protein: CSARDLLSEAFF; CDR3 DNA: TGCAGTGCTAGAGATCTACTCTCTGAAGCTTTCTTT
V gene: TRBV12-3/TRBV12-4; J gene: TRBJ2-7; CDR3 length: 14; D gene: TRBD2; clone size: .; CDR3 protein: CASTQGLANYEQYF; CDR3 DNA: TGTGCCAGCACCCAGGGACTAGCCAACTACGAGCAGTACTTC
V gene: TRBV9; J gene: TRBJ1-1; CDR3 length: 14; D gene: TRBD1; clone size: .; CDR3 protein: CASSVGQGRPEAFF; CDR3 DNA: TGTGCCAGCAGCGTGGGACAGGGGCGCCCTGAAGCTTTCTTT
V gene: TRBV29-1; J gene: TRBJ1-5; CDR3 length: 13; D gene: .; clone size: many; CDR3 protein: CSVGVETNQPQHF; CDR3 DNA: TGCAGCGTTGGCGTCGAAACCAATCAGCCCCAGCATTTT
V gene: TRBV5-6; J gene: TRBJ2-5; CDR3 length: 13; D gene: .; clone size: few; CDR3 protein: CASSFDRKETQYF; CDR3 DNA: TGTGCCAGCAGCTTCGACAGGAAAGAGACCCAGTACTTC
V gene: TRBV24-1; J gene: TRBJ1-5; CDR3 length: 14; D gene: TRBD1; clone size: .; CDR3 protein: CATSGPGGGQPQHF; CDR3 DNA: TGTGCCACCAGTGGTCCAGGGGGCGGTCAGCCCCAGCATTTT
V gene: TRBV5-6; J gene: TRBJ2-5; CDR3 length: 11; D gene: .; clone size: .; CDR3 protein: CASSLAGTQYF; CDR3 DNA: TGTGCCAGCAGCTTGGCAGGGACCCAGTACTTC
V gene: TRBV28; J gene: TRBJ2-7; CDR3 length: 14; D gene: .; clone size: few; CDR3 protein: CASSLGLGAHEQYF; CDR3 DNA: TGTGCCAGCAGCTTAGGTCTGGGGGCCCACGAGCAGTACTTC
V gene: TRBV24-1; J gene: TRBJ1-4; CDR3 length: 14; D gene: .; clone size: many; CDR3 protein: CATSDPREAQGLFF; CDR3 DNA: TGTGCCACCAGTGACCCACGGGAAGCCCAGGGACTGTTTTTT
V gene: TRBV29-1; J gene: TRBJ2-7; CDR3 length: 16; D gene: TRBD2; clone size: many; CDR3 protein: CSVEQIGTSGSYEQYF; CDR3 DNA: TGCAGCGTTGAACAAATCGGGACTAGCGGGAGCTACGAGCAGTACTTC
V gene: TRBV20-1; J gene: TRBJ2-5; CDR3 length: 14; D gene: .; clone size: .; CDR3 protein: CSVSAYRGRGAQYF; CDR3 DNA: TGCAGTGTCAGCGCTTATAGGGGGCGGGGGGCCCAGTACTTC
V gene: TRBV7-9; J gene: TRBJ2-5; CDR3 length: 16; D gene: TRBD1; clone size: few; CDR3 protein: CASSPRQGRRQETQYF; CDR3 DNA: TGTGCCAGCAGCCCCCGACAGGGAAGAAGGCAAGAGACCCAGTACTTC
V gene: TRBV7-9; J gene: TRBJ1-6; CDR3 length: 16; D gene: .; clone size: .; CDR3 protein: CASSFRTVGYNSPLHF; CDR3 DNA: TGTGCCAGCAGCTTCAGGACAGTAGGATATAATTCACCCCTCCACTTT
V gene: TRBV2; J gene: TRBJ1-1; CDR3 length: 14; D gene: TRBD1; clone size: few; CDR3 protein: CASAGGRENTEAFF; CDR3 DNA: TGTGCCAGTGCAGGGGGCCGAGAGAACACTGAAGCTTTCTTT
V gene: TRBV12-3/TRBV12-4; J gene: TRBJ2-5; CDR3 length: 14; D gene: .; clone size: few; CDR3 protein: CASSLMSGQETQYF; CDR3 DNA: TGTGCCAGCAGCCTCATGTCGGGTCAAGAGACCCAGTACTTC
V gene: TRBV4-2; J gene: TRBJ2-7; CDR3 length: 15; D gene: TRBD2; clone size: .; CDR3 protein: CASSQDPGLGYEQYF; CDR3 DNA: TGTGCCAGCAGCCAAGACCCCGGACTAGGCTACGAGCAGTACTTC